These 15 T cell receptor beta chains were all obtained from the same sample, sequenced in a study of blood T cells in healthy people across ages. Sample-barcoded 5' priming and a J-beta primer mix drove a second PCR of about 6 to 12 cycles. Each CDR3 protein is one row after TCRdb ran MiXCR on the 5' RACE reads. The sample contains about 1 million distinct CDR3 sequences, around 45% of which appear only once. The sequenced sample consisted of blood. All receptors come from a woman aged 55-70 years in good health.

This clonotype occurred a few times. Possible read error: a much larger clone is one base away. This sequence joins TRBV9 and TRBJ2-7; perhaps TRBD2 as D (6 bases). Looked up from germline, CDR1 is SGDLS and CDR2 is YYNGEE. The CDR3 spans 16 residues. The CDR3 bases are TGTGCCGGCAGCGTAGCTTCGGGGACGGACGGAGGGGAGCAGTACTTC. It translates to CAGSVASGTDGGEQYF.

This rearrangement joins TRBV7-2 to TRBJ1-5; D not certain. CDR3 length: 15 amino acids. Per the germline V gene, CDR1 is SGHTA and CDR2 is FQGNSA. Trimming took off 0 bases at V and 7 bases at J, with 13 bases between the two ends. DNA for the CDR3: TGTGCCAGCAGCTTAGCGCCCTTAATGGACCAGCCCCAGCATTTT. Its protein is CASSLAPLMDQPQHF.

The chain couples TRBV15 to TRBJ2-5; 7 bases are a match to TRBD1. The CDR3 extends over 15 amino acids. CDR1 is LNHNV and CDR2 is YYDKDF in the germline V gene (reference sequence). The ends lost 3 bases at V and 1 base at J; junction bases unmatched: 5. This CDR3 reads CATSSGQDPQETQYF. The DNA of the CDR3 is TGTGCCACCAGCAGTGGACAGGACCCCCAAGAGACCCAGTACTTC.

V usage is TRBV29-1 and J usage is TRBJ2-3; D may be TRBD2 (5 bases). Germline loops: CDR1 SQVTM, CDR2 ANQGSEA. V was clipped by 6 bases and J by 2 bases, with 12 bases between them. This CDR3 is built from 13 residues. The CDR3 reads CSVPDFYTDTQYF. CDR3 nucleotides: TGCAGCGTACCGGACTTTTACACAGATACGCAGTATTTT.

CDR3 amino acids: CSASATALGEQYF. CDR3 bases: TGCAGTGCTAGTGCAACGGCCTTGGGGGAGCAGTACTTC. V gene TRBV20-1 combines with J gene TRBJ2-7, with D unclear. Trimming shortened V by 3 bases and J by 7 bases, and 16 bases separated the two germline ends. Germline lookup yields CDR1 DFQATT and CDR2 SNEGSKA (reference sequence). This CDR3 contains 13 residues.

The chain couples TRBV7-2 to TRBJ2-1; 9 positions match TRBD2. The J call is in doubt because the DNA end fits TRBJ2-7 better. Germline CDR1 and CDR2: SGHTA and FQGNSA. This CDR3 spans 15 amino acids. The CDR3 coding sequence is TGTGCCAGCAGCTACACGACTAGCGGTTACAATGAGCAGTACTTC. Protein: CASSYTTSGYNEQYF.

This clonotype has ten or more counts. The J gene is TRBJ2-1, the V gene TRBV27; 10 bases map to TRBD2. Germline trimming cut 6 bases from V and 10 bases from J; bases unmatched to any gene: 3. Germline CDR1 is MNHEY and CDR2 is SMNVEV (reference sequence). The CDR3 runs to 12 residues. CDR3 sequence: CASSPLAGEQFF. Written as DNA, the CDR3 is TGTGCCAGCAGCCCACTAGCGGGAGAGCAGTTCTTC.

The chain links TRBV5-1 to TRBJ1-2; 11 bases align to TRBD1. V gave up 4 bases and J gave up 6 bases; unmatched junction bases: 8. CDR1 and CDR2 from the germline V gene are SGHRS and YFSETQ. The CDR3 length is 15 residues. For the CDR3, the DNA is TGCGCCAGCAGCAAGGACAGGGGGCAGTGGAATGGCTACACCTTC. It encodes CASSKDRGQWNGYTF. Filled out from reference TRBV5-1 and TRBJ1-2, the complete variable domain reads KAGVTQTPRYLIKTRGQQVTLSCSPISGHRSVSWYQQTPGQGLQFLFEYFSETQRNKGNFPGRFSGRQFSNSRSEMNVSTLELGDSALYLCASSKDRGQWNGYTFGSGTRLTVV.

This chain's CDR3 is CASSRTGWDGYTF. Here the CDR3 DNA reads TGTGCCAGCAGCCGGACAGGGTGGGATGGCTACACCTTC. The chain employs TRBV5-5 and TRBJ1-2; 8 bases are a match to TRBD1. From germline, CDR1 is SGHKS and CDR2 YYEKEE (reference sequence). V gave up 4 bases and J gave up 6 bases; unmatched junction bases: 5. The CDR3 consists of 13 residues.

This chain uses TRBV6-6 with TRBJ1-1; the match to TRBD1 covers 8 bases. Germline trimming cut 7 bases from V and 1 base from J; bases unmatched to any gene: 5. The CDR3 runs to 14 residues. Germline lookup yields CDR1 MNHNY and CDR2 SVGAGI (reference sequence). CDR3 amino acids: CASKLGTGNTEAFF. DNA of the CDR3: TGTGCCAGCAAACTAGGGACAGGGAACACTGAAGCTTTCTTT.

The V call is TRBV30, the J call TRBJ2-7; D possibly corresponds to TRBD2 (5 bases). Gene TRBJ2-5 matches the end of the DNA better, so the J call may be wrong. CDR3 size: 17 residues. CDR1 is GTSNPN, CDR2 SVGIG, per germline (reference sequence). The CDR3 protein is CAWSLSVFPAGQETQYF. CDR3 in DNA: TGTGCCTGGAGTTTGTCCGTTTTCCCGGCGGGCCAAGAGACCCAGTACTTC.

This rearrangement joins TRBV4-1 to TRBJ2-1, with 8 nucleotides matching TRBD2. The CDR3 runs to 17 residues. Germline CDR1 is MGHRA and CDR2 is YSYEKL. The V gene end was trimmed by 0 bases and the J gene end by 8 bases; junction bases not matched to a gene: 12. CDR3 region: CASSQDLASGSWDEQFF. The CDR3 DNA sequence: TGCGCCAGCAGCCAAGATTTAGCTAGCGGGTCCTGGGATGAGCAGTTCTTC.

The chain joins TRBV5-6 to TRBJ2-2; D unclear. V gave up 10 bases and J gave up 0 bases, with 16 bases separating them. CDR3 size: 15 residues. Germline lookup yields CDR1 SGHDT and CDR2 YYEEEE. The CDR3 here is CASNKRVTNTGELFF. For the CDR3, the DNA is TGTGCCTCCAACAAAAGGGTGACGAACACCGGGGAGCTGTTTTTT. The full variable domain, in which reference TRBV5-6 and TRBJ2-2 provide the parts outside the CDR3, is DAGVTQSPTHLIKTRGQQVTLRCSPKSGHDTVSWYQQALGQGPQFIFQYYEEEERQRGNFPDRFSGHQFPNYSSELNVNALLLGDSALYLCASNKRVTNTGELFFGEGSRLTVL.

This chain connects TRBV10-2 to TRBJ2-1; the match to TRBD2 covers 9 bases. Trimming at V came to 4 bases and at J to 5 bases, leaving 12 bases not matched to a gene. The germline V gene has CDR1 WSHSY and CDR2 SAAADI. The CDR3 spans 17 residues. The CDR3 sequence: CASSVSPWTSAHNEQFF. For the CDR3, the DNA is TGCGCCAGCAGTGTAAGCCCCTGGACTAGCGCTCACAATGAGCAGTTCTTC.

Only one count was recorded for this clonotype. This chain connects TRBV28 to TRBJ2-7; D call uncertain. Matching the DNA end better, TRBJ2-5 makes the J call doubtful. The CDR3 is 13 amino acids. The germline V gene has CDR1 MDHEN and CDR2 SYDVKM. DNA of the CDR3: TGTGCCAGCAGTTCTAGGGTAAAGGAGACCCAGTACTTC. It codes for CASSSRVKETQYF.